This entry lists 16 T cell receptor beta chains sequenced from one sample in a study of cytomegalovirus exposure and HLA in healthy donors. Repertoires were generated with immunoSEQ multiplex PCR, while TCRdb's copy carries only in-frame clones and drops some. This table has 140,000 to 150,000 clones, 85% to 95% appearing once. The sequencing input was PBMCs. These receptors were obtained from a man between 18 and 35 years old in good health and CMV-seropositive.

This clone was seen a single time. This chain joins TRBV23-1 and TRBJ2-2; 14 bases align to TRBD2. TRBV23-1 has ORF status, its function being uncertain. The CDR3 has 17 residues. V was clipped by 2 bases and J by 7 bases; unmatched bases: 6. CDR3 region: CASSQPTSGRAFGELFF. The DNA for the CDR3 is TGCGCCAGCAGTCAACCGACTAGCGGGAGGGCCTTCGGGGAGCTGTTTTTT.

The table lists this clone with a count of one. V and J are TRBV6-5 and TRBJ2-1, with TRBD1 matching over 7 bases. Losses at the gene ends were 4 bases for V and 5 bases for J; bases not matched to a gene: 2. Germline values: CDR1 MNHEY, CDR2 SVGAGI. The CDR3 length is 13 residues. The CDR3 nucleotides are TGTGCCAGCAGTTCACAGGGGAACAATGAGCAGTTCTTC. Translated, it gives CASSSQGNNEQFF.

V usage is TRBV25-1 and J usage is TRBJ2-2, with 8 bases identical to TRBD1. V was pared by 5 bases and J by 4 bases, with 6 bases of the junction left unmatched. CDR1 and CDR2 (germline): MGHDK, SYGVNS. This CDR3 spans 15 amino acids. In DNA form, the CDR3 reads TGTGCCAGCAGTCCCCGAGACAGGGGCACCGGGGAGCTGTTTTTT. It yields the protein CASSPRDRGTGELFF.

This rearrangement joins TRBV28 to TRBJ1-4, with 10 bases fitting TRBD1. Looked up from germline, CDR1 is MDHEN and CDR2 is SYDVKM. This CDR3 has 15 residues. The ends lost 1 base at V and 8 bases at J; junction bases unmatched: 4. The CDR3: CASSLSGQGWEKLFF. CDR3 bases: TGTGCCAGCAGTTTATCGGGACAGGGGTGGGAAAAACTGTTTTTT.

V is TRBV7-2 and J is TRBJ2-7; 12 bases map to TRBD2. The CDR3 is 15 residues long. The junction had 4 bases not matched to a gene; V was cut back by 5 bases and J by 2 bases. Germline values: CDR1 SGHTA, CDR2 FQGNSA. Here the CDR3 DNA reads TGTGCCAGCAGCCTAAGGACTAGCGGGACCTACGAGCAGTACTTC. Protein: CASSLRTSGTYEQYF. Complete variable domain (other parts from reference TRBV7-2 and TRBJ2-7): GAGVSQSPSNKVTEKGKDVELRCDPISGHTALYWYRQSLGQGLEFLIYFQGNSAPDKSGLPSDRFSAERTGGSVSTLTIQRTQQEDSAVYLCASSLRTSGTYEQYFGPGTRLTVT.

The CDR3 bases are TGTGCCAGCAGCTGGGGGACTATTTTCCACGAGCAGTACTTC. It encodes CASSWGTIFHEQYF. This chain connects TRBV5-6 to TRBJ2-7, with 7 bases identical to TRBD2. After removal of 3 bases from V and 5 bases from J, the junction contained 8 bases not matched to a gene. Looked up from germline, CDR1 is SGHDT and CDR2 is YYEEEE. This CDR3 is built from 14 residues.

This clone was picked up a small number of times. The CDR3 protein is CASSYGSGTSDTQYF. CDR3 in DNA: TGTGCCAGCAGTTACGGTAGCGGGACTTCCGATACGCAGTATTTT. The genes are TRBV6-5 and TRBJ2-3; 8 bases map to TRBD2. This CDR3 contains 15 residues. In germline, CDR1 is MNHEY, CDR2 SVGAGI. V gave up 2 bases and J gave up 6 bases; unmatched junction bases: 7.

The chain recombines TRBV6-5 with TRBJ2-5, with 7 bases fitting TRBD2. Germline V gene data show CDR1 as MNHEY and CDR2 as SVGAGI. The CDR3 sequence is 14 residues long. Losses at the gene ends were 5 bases for V and 1 base for J; bases not matched to a gene: 4. Here the CDR3 DNA reads TGTGCCAGCAGTCGTGGACTAGTCCAAGAGACCCAGTACTTC. Translating it yields CASSRGLVQETQYF.

In its sample, this clone was seen once. This chain joins TRBV6-6 and TRBJ1-5, with 8 bases fitting TRBD1. After removal of 2 bases from V and 12 bases from J, the junction contained 6 bases not matched to a gene. CDR1 is MNHNY, CDR2 SVGAGI, per germline (reference sequence). CDR3 length equals 13 residues. Written as DNA, the CDR3 is TGTGCCAGCAGTTACGCCAGGACAGGGTTCCAGCATTTT. Translating gives CASSYARTGFQHF.

The chain has TRBV7-9 and TRBJ2-2; D may be TRBD2 (6 bases). CDR1 is SEHNR, CDR2 FQNEAQ, per germline (reference sequence). With 0 bases removed from V and 4 bases from J, the gap between germline ends came to 12 bases. The CDR3 covers 16 residues. CDR3 residues: CASSLADWGGTGELFF. The CDR3 DNA is TGTGCCAGCAGCTTAGCGGACTGGGGAGGCACCGGGGAGCTGTTTTTT.

V usage is TRBV6-1 and J usage is TRBJ2-1; 7 nucleotides line up with TRBD1. The trim removed 9 bases at V and 5 bases at J, leaving 4 bases unmatched. Germline V CDR1 and CDR2: MNHNS, SASEGT. The CDR3 contains 12 residues. As DNA, the CDR3 is TGTGCCAGTGGGACAGTGAACAATGAGCAGTTCTTC. It is translated as CASGTVNNEQFF.

This clone was found once. The chain couples TRBV27 to TRBJ2-1; 8 nucleotides agree with TRBD2. The junction had 7 bases not matched to a gene; V was cut back by 6 bases and J by 3 bases. The CDR3 contains 15 residues. The germline gives CDR1 MNHEY, CDR2 SMNVEV (reference sequence). Here the CDR3 reads CASSLAGGGYNEQFF. CDR3 nucleotides: TGTGCCAGCAGCCTCGCGGGAGGCGGCTACAATGAGCAGTTCTTC.

V usage is TRBV4-2 and J usage is TRBJ2-1; D possibly corresponds to TRBD2 (5 bases). The CDR3 extends over 17 amino acids. The germline CDR1 and CDR2 sequences are LGHNA and YNFKEQ. V shed 0 bases and J shed 0 bases, with 12 bases lying between them. CDR3: CASSQEREGSSYNEQFF. The CDR3 DNA sequence: TGTGCCAGCAGCCAAGAGAGAGAGGGAAGCTCCTACAATGAGCAGTTCTTC.

The rearrangement joins TRBV5-6 to TRBJ2-5; TRBD1 matches 11 bases. Germline trimming cut 4 bases from V and 5 bases from J; bases unmatched to any gene: 7. Germline CDR1 SGHDT, CDR2 YYEEEE. The CDR3 extends over 15 amino acids. CDR3 in DNA: TGTGCCAGCAGCACCTGGACAGGGGGCTGGGAGACCCAGTACTTC. It is translated as CASSTWTGGWETQYF.

This chain joins TRBV19 and TRBJ1-1; no clear D. The CDR3 length is 13 residues. The V end was cut by 7 bases, the J end by 4 bases, with 13 bases between. Germline V gives CDR1 LNHDA, CDR2 SQIVND (reference sequence). CDR3 sequence (DNA): TGTGCCAGTACCTCCACCCAGATCACTGAAGCTTTCTTT. It codes for CASTSTQITEAFF.

The chain joins TRBV27 to TRBJ2-1; D remains unclear. Germline CDR1 MNHEY, CDR2 SMNVEV (reference sequence). The V and J ends lost 5 bases and 4 bases respectively, with 18 bases between them. The CDR3 length is 16 residues. The chain's CDR3 is CASSEGVGSPYNEQFF. Here the CDR3 DNA reads TGTGCCAGCAGTGAAGGAGTGGGTAGCCCGTACAATGAGCAGTTCTTC.